This entry lists 13 T cell receptor beta chains sequenced from one sample in a study of CD8 T cells in Susac syndrome. The RNA input was about 0.45 to 1 ug, and it was reverse transcribed with random hexamers. TCRdb ran MiXCR on the immunoSEQ multiplex PCR reads and lists one entry per CDR3 protein. Found here are a few hundred thousand distinct CDR3 sequences, about 85% of them singletons; the top ten hold about 0.11%. Sample: CD8+ T cells from PBMCs. All receptors come from a human donor with multiple sclerosis.

This chain links TRBV12-3 or TRBV12-4 with TRBJ2-1; TRBD2 is a possible D gene (5 bases). Trimming shortened V by 5 bases and J by 5 bases, and 10 bases separated the two germline ends. The CDR3 extends over 13 amino acids. The CDR3, as DNA: TGTGCCAGCAGTAGAGGGTCCGACAATGAGCAGTTCTTC. This encodes CASSRGSDNEQFF.

The V and J genes are TRBV20-1 and TRBJ2-5, with 9 bases that match TRBD2. V was clipped by 0 bases and J by 1 base; unmatched bases: 6. Germline V gives CDR1 DFQATT, CDR2 SNEGSKA (reference sequence). The CDR3 is made up of 16 amino acids. The DNA of the CDR3 is TGCAGTGCTAGAGATCGGAGACTAGCGGCCCAAGAGACCCAGTACTTC. This codes for CSARDRRLAAQETQYF.

The chain joins TRBV7-2 to TRBJ1-1; D unclear. Germline loops: CDR1 SGHTA, CDR2 FQGNSA. V lost 5 bases to trimming and J lost 5 bases, with 18 bases between them. This CDR3 has 15 residues. CDR3 amino acids: CASSLVQSDGTEAFF. DNA of the CDR3: TGTGCCAGCAGCCTAGTCCAGTCGGATGGGACTGAAGCTTTCTTT.

The chain links TRBV19 to TRBJ2-7, with 10 positions matching TRBD1. The CDR3 totals 14 residues. The ends lost 6 bases at V and 5 bases at J; junction bases unmatched: 7. Germline assignment: CDR1 LNHDA and CDR2 SQIVND (reference sequence). The chain's CDR3 is CASSPGTGAHEQYF. The CDR3 DNA reads TGTGCCAGTAGCCCCGGGACAGGGGCGCACGAGCAGTACTTC.

The V call is TRBV7-2, the J call TRBJ1-2; D not resolved. Trimming removed 3 bases from V and 6 bases from J, with 8 bases in between. Looked up from germline, CDR1 is SGHTA and CDR2 is FQGNSA. This CDR3 has 12 residues. As DNA, the CDR3 is TGTGCCAGCAGCTTGGGTGACGATGGCTACACCTTC. Amino acids: CASSLGDDGYTF.

J is TRBJ2-2 and V is TRBV15; TRBD1 agrees at 10 bases. J lost 5 bases, V lost 0 bases, and 6 bases had no gene match. CDR1 LNHNV and CDR2 YYDKDF come from the germline V gene (reference sequence). There are 17 residues in the CDR3. CDR3 bases: TGTGCCACCAGCAGAGATCGGGGACAGGGGACTACCGGGGAGCTGTTTTTT. This codes for CATSRDRGQGTTGELFF.

This clonotype was observed a single time. The J gene is TRBJ2-7, the V gene TRBV20-1; 13 positions match TRBD2. This CDR3 contains 15 residues. Germline V CDR1 and CDR2: DFQATT, SNEGSKA (reference sequence). V shed 4 bases, J shed 4 bases, and the junction held 7 bases outside the gene matches. Written as DNA, the CDR3 is TGCAGTGCTAAAGGACTAGCGGGAGTTGGGTACGAGCAGTACTTC. This encodes CSAKGLAGVGYEQYF.

V gene TRBV12-3 or TRBV12-4 combines with J gene TRBJ2-1; 7 nucleotides align to TRBD1. V gave up 6 bases and J gave up 9 bases; unmatched junction bases: 5. This CDR3 is built from 12 residues. In DNA form, the CDR3 reads TGTGCCAGCAGGCAAGCAGGGGGTGAGCAGTTCTTC. This sequence encodes CASRQAGGEQFF.

The rearrangement links TRBV29-1 to TRBJ2-2, with 8 bases aligning to TRBD1. With V trimmed by 1 base and J by 6 bases, 7 bases remained unmatched. The CDR3 covers 15 residues. Germline V gives CDR1 SQVTM, CDR2 ANQGSEA. CDR3 DNA sequence: TGCAGCGTTGAAGGAACAGGGGGGAAAGCCGGGGAGCTGTTTTTT. It codes for CSVEGTGGKAGELFF.

This clonotype was counted between two and nine times. The chain combines TRBV4-2 with TRBJ2-5; D is ambiguous. CDR3 length: 12 residues. Looked up from germline, CDR1 is LGHNA and CDR2 is YNFKEQ. V was pared by 3 bases and J by 5 bases, with 7 bases between. The CDR3 nucleotides are TGTGCCAGCAGCCAGCCCCCCGAGACCCAGTACTTC. It specifies CASSQPPETQYF.

V usage is TRBV7-2 and J usage is TRBJ2-1; 10 nucleotides agree with TRBD2. The V gene's germline CDR1 is SGHTA and CDR2 FQGNSA. V was pared by 5 bases and J by 4 bases, with 8 bases of the junction left unmatched. The CDR3 extends over 16 amino acids. DNA for the CDR3: TGTGCCAGCAGCCCGCGGGGGACTAGCGCTTACAATGAGCAGTTCTTC. Translated, it gives CASSPRGTSAYNEQFF.

The V gene is TRBV20-1, the J gene TRBJ1-5; TRBD1 matches at 7 bases. V lost 3 bases to trimming and J lost 6 bases; unmatched junction nucleotides: 2. The length of the CDR3 is 12 residues. Germline CDR1 is DFQATT and CDR2 is SNEGSKA (reference sequence). CDR3 sequence (DNA): TGCAGTGCTAGCGAGGGGGCTCAGCCCCAGCATTTT. This gives the protein CSASEGAQPQHF.

This rearrangement joins TRBV20-1 to TRBJ1-6; 8 bases map to TRBD1. V lost 2 bases and J lost 4; bases outside the gene matches: 10. The CDR3 loop spans 17 amino acids. Germline assignment: CDR1 DFQATT and CDR2 SNEGSKA (reference sequence). The CDR3 bases are TGCAGTGCTAGACGCCCAGACAGGGGCGATTATAATTCACCCCTCCACTTT. It is translated as CSARRPDRGDYNSPLHF.